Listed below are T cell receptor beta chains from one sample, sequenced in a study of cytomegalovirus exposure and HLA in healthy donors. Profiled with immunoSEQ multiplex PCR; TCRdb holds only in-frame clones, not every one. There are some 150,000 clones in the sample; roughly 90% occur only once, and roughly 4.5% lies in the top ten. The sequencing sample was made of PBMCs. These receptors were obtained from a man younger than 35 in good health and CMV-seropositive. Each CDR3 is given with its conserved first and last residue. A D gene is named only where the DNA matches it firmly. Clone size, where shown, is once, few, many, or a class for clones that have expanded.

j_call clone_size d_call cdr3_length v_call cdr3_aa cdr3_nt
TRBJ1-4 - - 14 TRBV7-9 CASSQGGAYEKLFF TGTGCCAGCAGCCAAGGGGGGGCTTATGAAAAACTGTTTTTT
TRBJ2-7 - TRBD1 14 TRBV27 CASSLGQGVREQYF TGTGCCAGCAGTTTAGGGCAGGGGGTTCGCGAGCAGTACTTC
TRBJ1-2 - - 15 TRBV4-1 CASSQGTLLGYGYTF TGCGCCAGCAGCCAAGGTACCTTACTTGGCTATGGCTACACCTTC
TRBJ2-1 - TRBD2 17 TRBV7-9 CASSLVATSESYNEQFF TGTGCCAGCAGCTTAGTAGCGACTAGCGAGAGCTACAATGAGCAGTTCTTC
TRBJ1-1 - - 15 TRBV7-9 CASSPTRRWPGGAFF TGTGCCAGCAGCCCCACCAGGAGGTGGCCCGGGGGAGCTTTCTTT
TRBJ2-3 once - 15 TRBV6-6 CASRNRGASTDTQYF TGTGCCAGCAGAAACCGGGGGGCTAGCACAGATACGCAGTATTTT
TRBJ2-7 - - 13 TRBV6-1 CASSAGETYEQYF TGTGCCAGCAGTGCCGGGGAAACCTACGAGCAGTACTTC
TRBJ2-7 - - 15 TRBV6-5 CASSPSRDTFYEQYF TGTGCCAGCAGTCCGAGCCGGGACACCTTCTACGAGCAGTACTTC
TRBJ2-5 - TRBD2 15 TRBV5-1 CASSLVSSGRETQYF TGCGCCAGCAGCTTGGTTTCTAGCGGACGAGAGACCCAGTACTTC
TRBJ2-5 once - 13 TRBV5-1 CASSSGYSETQYF TGCGCCAGCAGCTCAGGGTACTCAGAGACCCAGTACTTC
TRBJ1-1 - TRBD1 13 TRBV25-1 CASSRGPNTEAFF TGTGCCAGCAGTAGGGGGCCCAACACTGAAGCTTTCTTT
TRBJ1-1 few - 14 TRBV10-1 CASLQVLYTSEAFF TGCGCCAGCCTACAGGTCTTGTACACCTCTGAAGCTTTCTTT
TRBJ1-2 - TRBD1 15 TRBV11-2 CASSPRTGIYYGYTF TGTGCCAGCAGCCCACGGACAGGGATATACTATGGCTACACCTTC
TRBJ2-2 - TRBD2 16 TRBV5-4 CASSLEGGGDTGELFF TGTGCCAGCAGCTTGGAAGGCGGGGGGGACACCGGGGAGCTGTTTTTT
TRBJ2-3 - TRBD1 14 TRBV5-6 CASSQTGYADTQYF TGTGCCAGCAGCCAGACAGGGTACGCAGATACGCAGTATTTT
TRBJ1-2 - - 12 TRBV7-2 CASSKDSYGYTF TGTGCCAGCAGCAAGGACAGCTATGGCTACACCTTC
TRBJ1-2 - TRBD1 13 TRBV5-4 CASSPGQDYGYTF TGTGCCAGCAGCCCAGGACAGGACTATGGCTACACCTTC
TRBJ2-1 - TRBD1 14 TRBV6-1 CASSVGGQGNEQFF TGTGCCAGCAGTGTCGGGGGACAGGGGAATGAGCAGTTCTTC
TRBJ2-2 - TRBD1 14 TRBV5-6 CASSLYRGTGELFF TGTGCCAGCAGCTTGTACAGGGGAACCGGGGAGCTGTTTTTT
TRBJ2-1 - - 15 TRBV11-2 CASSLVGRSGNEQFF TGTGCCAGCAGCTTAGTGGGTAGGTCGGGGAATGAGCAGTTCTTC
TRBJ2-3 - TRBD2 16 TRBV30 CAWTLGLAGRQDTQYF TGTGCCTGGACCCTCGGACTAGCGGGGCGGCAAGATACGCAGTATTTT
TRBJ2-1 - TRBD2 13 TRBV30 CAWSPGGGPLQFF TGTGCCTGGAGCCCCGGGGGGGGACCCCTTCAGTTCTTC